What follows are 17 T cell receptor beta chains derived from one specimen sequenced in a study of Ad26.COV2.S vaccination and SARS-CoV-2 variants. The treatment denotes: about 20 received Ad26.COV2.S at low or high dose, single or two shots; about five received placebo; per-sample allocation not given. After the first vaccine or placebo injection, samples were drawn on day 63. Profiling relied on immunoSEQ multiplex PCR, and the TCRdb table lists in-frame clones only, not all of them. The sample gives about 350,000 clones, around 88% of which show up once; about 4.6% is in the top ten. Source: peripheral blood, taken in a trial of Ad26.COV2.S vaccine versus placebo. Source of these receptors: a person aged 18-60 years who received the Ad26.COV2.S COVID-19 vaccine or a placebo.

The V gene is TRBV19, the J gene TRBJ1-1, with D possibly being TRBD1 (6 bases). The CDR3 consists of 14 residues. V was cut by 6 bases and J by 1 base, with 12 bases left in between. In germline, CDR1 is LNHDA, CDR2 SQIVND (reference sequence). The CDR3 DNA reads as TGTGCCAGTAGCCCACAGGGATGGAACACTGAAGCTTTCTTT. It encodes CASSPQGWNTEAFF.

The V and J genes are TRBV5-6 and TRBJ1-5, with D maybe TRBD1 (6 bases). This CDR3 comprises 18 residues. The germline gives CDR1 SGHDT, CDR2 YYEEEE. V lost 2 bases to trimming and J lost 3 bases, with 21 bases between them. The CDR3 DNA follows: TGTGCCAGCAGCTTATCCCACGCAACAGGGATTTCCAATCAGCCCCAGCATTTT. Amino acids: CASSLSHATGISNQPQHF.

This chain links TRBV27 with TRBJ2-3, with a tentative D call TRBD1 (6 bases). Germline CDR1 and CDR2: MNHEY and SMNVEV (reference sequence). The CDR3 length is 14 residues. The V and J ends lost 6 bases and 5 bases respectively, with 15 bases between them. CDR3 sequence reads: CASREQGAGDTQYF. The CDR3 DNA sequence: TGTGCCAGCAGAGAACAGGGCGCAGGAGATACGCAGTATTTT.

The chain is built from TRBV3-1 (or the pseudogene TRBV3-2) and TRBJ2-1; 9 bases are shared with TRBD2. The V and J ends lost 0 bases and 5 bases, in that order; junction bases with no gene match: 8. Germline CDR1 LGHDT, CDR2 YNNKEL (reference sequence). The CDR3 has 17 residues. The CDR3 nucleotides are TGTGCCAGCAGCCAAGATGTTAGTAGCGGGAGAGACAATGAGCAGTTCTTC. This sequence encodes CASSQDVSSGRDNEQFF.

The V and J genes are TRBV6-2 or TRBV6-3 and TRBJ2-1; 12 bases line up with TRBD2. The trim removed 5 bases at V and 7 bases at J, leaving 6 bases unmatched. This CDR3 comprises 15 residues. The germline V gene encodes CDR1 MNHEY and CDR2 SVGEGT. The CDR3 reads CASSKTSGSGNEQFF. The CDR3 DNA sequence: TGTGCCAGCAGTAAGACTAGCGGGAGCGGTAATGAGCAGTTCTTC.

The DNA for the CDR3 is TGTGCCAGCAGCGAACAGGGATACAATGAGCAGTTCTTC. Its protein product is CASSEQGYNEQFF. The gene calls are TRBV7-3 and TRBJ2-1, with a weak D call TRBD1 (6 bases). Germline values: CDR1 SGHTA, CDR2 FQGTGA. The ends were cut back, 5 bases at V and 4 bases at J, with 9 bases in the middle. The length of the CDR3 is 13 residues. The variable domain in full, completed from reference TRBV7-3 and TRBJ2-1, reads GAGVSQTPSNKVTEKGKYVELRCDPISGHTALYWYRQSLGQGPEFLIYFQGTGAADDSGLPNDRFFAVRPEGSVSTLKIQRTERGDSAVYLCASSEQGYNEQFFGPGTRLTVL.

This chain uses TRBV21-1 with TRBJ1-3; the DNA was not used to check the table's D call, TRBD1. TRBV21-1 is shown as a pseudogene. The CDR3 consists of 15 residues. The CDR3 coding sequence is TGTGCCAGCAGCAATACAACAGGGCCTGGAAACACCATATATTTT. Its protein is CASSNTTGPGNTIYF.

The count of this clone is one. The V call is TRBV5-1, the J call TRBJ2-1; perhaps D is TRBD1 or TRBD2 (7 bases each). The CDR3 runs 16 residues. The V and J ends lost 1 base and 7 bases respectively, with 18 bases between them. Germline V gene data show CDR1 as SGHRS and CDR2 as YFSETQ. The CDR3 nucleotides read TGCGCCAGCAGCTTGTTGGCGGGAGTCAGGGGGAATGAGCAGTTCTTC. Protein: CASSLLAGVRGNEQFF.

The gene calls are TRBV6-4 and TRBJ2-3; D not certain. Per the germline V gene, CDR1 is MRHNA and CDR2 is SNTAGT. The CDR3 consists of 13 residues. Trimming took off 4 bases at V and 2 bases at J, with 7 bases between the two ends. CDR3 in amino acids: CASSVGNTDTQYF. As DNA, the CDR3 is TGTGCCAGCAGTGTCGGAAACACAGATACGCAGTATTTT.

CDR3 bases: TGTGCCAGCAGTGACAGGGGGAACGAGCAGTACTTC. It is translated as CASSDRGNEQYF. This rearrangement joins TRBV6-6 to TRBJ2-7, with 9 bases fitting TRBD1. The CDR3 is 12 amino acids. The germline V gene encodes CDR1 MNHNY and CDR2 SVGAGI (reference sequence). V was clipped by 5 bases and J by 5 bases; unmatched bases: 1.

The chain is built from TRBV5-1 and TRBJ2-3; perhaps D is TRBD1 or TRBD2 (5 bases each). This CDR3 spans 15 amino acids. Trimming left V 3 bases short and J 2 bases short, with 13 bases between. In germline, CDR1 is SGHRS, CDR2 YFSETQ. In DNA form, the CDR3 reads TGCGCCAGCAGCTCCGGGGCACAGTACACAGATACGCAGTATTTT. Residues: CASSSGAQYTDTQYF.

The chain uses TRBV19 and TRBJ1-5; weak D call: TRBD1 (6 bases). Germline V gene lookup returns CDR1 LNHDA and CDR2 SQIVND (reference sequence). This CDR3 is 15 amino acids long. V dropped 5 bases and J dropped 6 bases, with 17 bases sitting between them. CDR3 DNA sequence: TGTGCCAGTAGTCCACAGGGAAGGATAAGTCAGCCCCAGCATTTT. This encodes CASSPQGRISQPQHF.

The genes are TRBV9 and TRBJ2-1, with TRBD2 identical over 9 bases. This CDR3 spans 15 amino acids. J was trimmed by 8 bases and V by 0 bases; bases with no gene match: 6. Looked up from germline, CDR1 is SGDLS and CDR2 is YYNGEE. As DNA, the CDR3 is TGTGCCAGCAGCGTAGTTGCGGGGGGGCTGGATGAGCAGTTCTTC. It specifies CASSVVAGGLDEQFF.

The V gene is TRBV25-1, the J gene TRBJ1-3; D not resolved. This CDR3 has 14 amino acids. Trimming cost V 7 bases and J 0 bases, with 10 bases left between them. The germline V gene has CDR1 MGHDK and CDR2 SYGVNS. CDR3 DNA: TGTGCCAGCAAGGGATCGGGCTCTGGAAACACCATATATTTT. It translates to CASKGSGSGNTIYF.

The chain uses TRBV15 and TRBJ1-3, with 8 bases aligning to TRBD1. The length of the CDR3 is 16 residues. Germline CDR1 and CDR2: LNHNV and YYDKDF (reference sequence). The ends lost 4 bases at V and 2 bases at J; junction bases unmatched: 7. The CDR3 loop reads CATSKDRVETGNTIYF. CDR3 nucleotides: TGTGCCACCAGCAAGGACAGGGTGGAGACTGGAAACACCATATATTTT.

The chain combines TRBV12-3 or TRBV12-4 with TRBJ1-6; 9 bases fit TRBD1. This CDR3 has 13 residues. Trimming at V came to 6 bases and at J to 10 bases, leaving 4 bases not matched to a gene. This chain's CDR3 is CASRRQGESPLHF. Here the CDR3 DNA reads TGTGCCAGCAGAAGACAGGGGGAATCACCCCTCCACTTT.

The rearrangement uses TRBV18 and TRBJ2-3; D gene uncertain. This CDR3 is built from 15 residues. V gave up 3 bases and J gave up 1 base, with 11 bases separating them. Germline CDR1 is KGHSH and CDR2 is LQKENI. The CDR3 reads CASSPVALRTDTQYF. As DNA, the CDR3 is TGTGCCAGCTCACCTGTAGCTCTCCGCACAGATACGCAGTATTTT.